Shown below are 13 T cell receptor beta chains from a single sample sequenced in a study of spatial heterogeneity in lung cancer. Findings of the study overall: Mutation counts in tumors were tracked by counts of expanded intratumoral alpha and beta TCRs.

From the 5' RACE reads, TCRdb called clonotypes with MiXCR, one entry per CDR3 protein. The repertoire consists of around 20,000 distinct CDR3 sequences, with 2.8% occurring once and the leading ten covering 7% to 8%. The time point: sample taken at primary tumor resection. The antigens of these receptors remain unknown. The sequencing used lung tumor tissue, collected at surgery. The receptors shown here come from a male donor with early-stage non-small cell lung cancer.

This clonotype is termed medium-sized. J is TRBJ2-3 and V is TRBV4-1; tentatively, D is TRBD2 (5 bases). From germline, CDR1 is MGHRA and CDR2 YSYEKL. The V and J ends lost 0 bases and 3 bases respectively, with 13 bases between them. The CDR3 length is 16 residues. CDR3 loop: CASSQDIGSLTDTQYF. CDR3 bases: TGCGCCAGCAGCCAAGATATAGGGAGTTTGACAGATACGCAGTATTTT.

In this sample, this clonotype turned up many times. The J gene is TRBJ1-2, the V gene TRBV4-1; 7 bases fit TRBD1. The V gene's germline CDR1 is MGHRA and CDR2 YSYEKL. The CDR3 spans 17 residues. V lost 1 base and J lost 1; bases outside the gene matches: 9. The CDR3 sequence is CASSQAPGQIINYGYTF. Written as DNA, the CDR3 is TGCGCCAGCAGCCAAGCGCCGGGACAGATTATTAACTATGGCTACACCTTC.

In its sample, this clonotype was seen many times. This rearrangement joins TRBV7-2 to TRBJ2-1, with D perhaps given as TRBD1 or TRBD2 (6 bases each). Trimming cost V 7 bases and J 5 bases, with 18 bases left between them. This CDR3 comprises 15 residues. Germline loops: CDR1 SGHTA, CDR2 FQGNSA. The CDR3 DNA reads TGTGCCAGCAACCGGGGGCTAGGGTTAAACAATGAGCAGTTCTTC. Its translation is CASNRGLGLNNEQFF.

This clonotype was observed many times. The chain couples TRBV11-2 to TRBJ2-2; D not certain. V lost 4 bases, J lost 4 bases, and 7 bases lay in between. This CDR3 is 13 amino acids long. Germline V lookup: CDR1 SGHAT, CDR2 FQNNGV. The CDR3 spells CASSSYTTGELFF. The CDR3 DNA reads TGTGCCAGCAGCTCGTACACCACCGGGGAGCTGTTTTTT.

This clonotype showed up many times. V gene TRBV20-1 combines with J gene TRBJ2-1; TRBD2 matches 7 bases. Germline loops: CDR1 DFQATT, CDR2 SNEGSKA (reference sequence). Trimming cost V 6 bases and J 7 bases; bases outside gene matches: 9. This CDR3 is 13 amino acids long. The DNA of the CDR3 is TGCAGTGCAAAATTGCTAGCGGAAAATGAGCAGTTCTTC. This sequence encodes CSAKLLAENEQFF.

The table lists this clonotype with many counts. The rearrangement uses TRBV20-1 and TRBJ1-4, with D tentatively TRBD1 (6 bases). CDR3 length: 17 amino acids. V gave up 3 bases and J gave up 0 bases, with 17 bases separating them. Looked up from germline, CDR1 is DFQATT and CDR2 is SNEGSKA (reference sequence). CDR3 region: CSARRGGPPSTNEKLFF. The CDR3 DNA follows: TGCAGTGCTAGGAGAGGGGGACCGCCATCAACTAATGAAAAACTGTTTTTT.

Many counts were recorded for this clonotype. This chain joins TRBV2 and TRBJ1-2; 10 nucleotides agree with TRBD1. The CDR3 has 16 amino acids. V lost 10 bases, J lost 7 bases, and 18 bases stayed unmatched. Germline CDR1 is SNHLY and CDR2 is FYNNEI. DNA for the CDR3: TGTGCCATACCGGGACAGGGGACCCTAACGGTGTCTGGCTACACCTTC. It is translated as CAIPGQGTLTVSGYTF.

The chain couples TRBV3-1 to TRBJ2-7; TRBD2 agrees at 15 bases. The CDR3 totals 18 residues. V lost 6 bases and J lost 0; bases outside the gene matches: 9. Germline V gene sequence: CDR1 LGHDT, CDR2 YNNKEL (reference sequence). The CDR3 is CASSQGLAGGPSSYEQYF. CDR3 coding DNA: TGTGCCAGCAGTCAGGGACTAGCGGGAGGTCCGAGCTCCTACGAGCAGTACTTC.

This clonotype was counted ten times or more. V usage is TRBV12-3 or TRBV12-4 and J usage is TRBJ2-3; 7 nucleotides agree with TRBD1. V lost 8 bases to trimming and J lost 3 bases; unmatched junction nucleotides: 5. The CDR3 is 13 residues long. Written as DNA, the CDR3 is TGTGCCAGCGGAAGGACAGGTACAGATACGCAGTATTTT. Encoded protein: CASGRTGTDTQYF.

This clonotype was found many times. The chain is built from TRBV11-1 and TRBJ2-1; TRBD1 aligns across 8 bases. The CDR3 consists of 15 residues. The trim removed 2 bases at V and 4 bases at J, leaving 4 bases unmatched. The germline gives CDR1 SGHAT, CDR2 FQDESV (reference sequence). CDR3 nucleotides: TGTGCCAGCAGCTTATCAGGGGGCGCTTACAATGAGCAGTTCTTC. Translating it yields CASSLSGGAYNEQFF.

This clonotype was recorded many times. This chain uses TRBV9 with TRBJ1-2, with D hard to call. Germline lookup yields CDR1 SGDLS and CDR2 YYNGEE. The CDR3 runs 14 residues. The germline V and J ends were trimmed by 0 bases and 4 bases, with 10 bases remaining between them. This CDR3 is CASSVGADLYGYTF. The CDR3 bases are TGTGCCAGCAGCGTAGGGGCAGATCTCTATGGCTACACCTTC.

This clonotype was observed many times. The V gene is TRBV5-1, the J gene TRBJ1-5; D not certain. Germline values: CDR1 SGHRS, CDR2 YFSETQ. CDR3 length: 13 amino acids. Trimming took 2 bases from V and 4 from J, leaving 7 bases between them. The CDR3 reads CASSFDGNQPQHF. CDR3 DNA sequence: TGCGCCAGCAGCTTTGACGGGAATCAGCCCCAGCATTTT.

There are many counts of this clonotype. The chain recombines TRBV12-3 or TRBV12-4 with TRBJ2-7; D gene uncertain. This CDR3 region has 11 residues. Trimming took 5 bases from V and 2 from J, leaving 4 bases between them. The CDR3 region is CASSLTYEQYF. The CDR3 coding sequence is TGTGCCAGCAGTCTGACCTACGAGCAGTACTTC.